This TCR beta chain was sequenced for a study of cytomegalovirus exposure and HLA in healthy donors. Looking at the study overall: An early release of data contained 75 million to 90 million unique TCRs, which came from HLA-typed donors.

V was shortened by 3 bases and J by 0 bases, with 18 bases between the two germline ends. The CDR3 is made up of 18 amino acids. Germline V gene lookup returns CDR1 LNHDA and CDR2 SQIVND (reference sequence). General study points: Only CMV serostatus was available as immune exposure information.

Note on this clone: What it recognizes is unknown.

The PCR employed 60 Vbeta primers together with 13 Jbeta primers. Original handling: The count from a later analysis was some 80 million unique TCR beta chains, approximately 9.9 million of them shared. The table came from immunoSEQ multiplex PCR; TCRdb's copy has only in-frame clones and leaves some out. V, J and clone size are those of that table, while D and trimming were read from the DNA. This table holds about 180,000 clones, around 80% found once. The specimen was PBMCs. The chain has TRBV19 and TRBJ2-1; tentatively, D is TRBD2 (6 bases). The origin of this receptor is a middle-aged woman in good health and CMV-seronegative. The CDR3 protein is CASSIRTTTISSYNEQFF. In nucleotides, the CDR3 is TGTGCCAGTAGTATCCGGACTACCACAATAAGCTCCTACAATGAGCAGTTCTTC. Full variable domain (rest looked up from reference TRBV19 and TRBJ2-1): DGGITQSPKYLFRKEGQNVTLSCEQNLNHDAMYWYRQDPGQGLRLIYYSQIVNDFQKGDIAEGYSVSREKKESFPLTVTSAQKNPTAFYLCASSIRTTTISSYNEQFFGPGTRLTVL.